These T cell receptor beta chains were read from a single sample in a study of blood T cell repertoires in COVID-19. The data were produced by immunoSEQ multiplex PCR, yet TCRdb's version contains in-frame clones alone and is incomplete. The sample holds a few hundred thousand clones; 80% to 90% are singletons and the top ten take under 5%. Sequencing was carried out using PBMCs or T cells enriched from blood (not recorded which). The receptor set was obtained from a young man with acute COVID-19. CDR3s include the opening cysteine and the closing phenylalanine or tryptophan. Fields, in order: V gene, D gene, clone size, J gene, CDR3 DNA, CDR3 protein. A D gene is named only where the DNA matches it firmly. Where a row states a size, it is once, few, many or the class of an expanded clone; other rows omit it.

>TRBV27|.|.|TRBJ1-1
TGTGCCAGCAGTTATGTTTTTAGCGACACTGAAGCTTTCTTT
CASSYVFSDTEAFF
>TRBV5-6|.|.|TRBJ1-1
TGTGCCAGCAGCTTGAGGGGCGCAAGGTTGAACACTGAAGCTTTCTTT
CASSLRGARLNTEAFF
>TRBV7-2|.|.|TRBJ2-3
TGTGCCAGCAGCTCCTTTCTTGGCACAGATACGCAGTATTTT
CASSSFLGTDTQYF
>TRBV27|.|.|TRBJ2-3
TGTGCCAGCCGCGTGAGGCAGAGCACAGATACGCAGTATTTT
CASRVRQSTDTQYF
>TRBV7-2|.|few|TRBJ2-5
TGTGCCAGCAGCTCCCCCCCGCTACAAGAGACCCAGTACTTC
CASSSPPLQETQYF
>TRBV30|TRBD1|.|TRBJ1-5
TGTGCCTGGGACAGGGAGCGCGGTCAGCCCCAGCATTTT
CAWDRERGQPQHF
>TRBV9|TRBD1|.|TRBJ2-6
TGTGCCAGCAGCATCCGGGACAGGGGATTCGGGAGCTCTGGGGCCAACGTCCTGACTTTC
CASSIRDRGFGSSGANVLTF
>TRBV11-3|.|few|TRBJ2-3
TGTGCCAGCAGCTTACCAGGGTCAGGGGCAGATACGCAGTATTTT
CASSLPGSGADTQYF
>TRBV5-4|TRBD1|.|TRBJ2-3
TGTGCCAGCAGTCTTCAGGGGGCGGCGGATACGCAGTATTTT
CASSLQGAADTQYF
>TRBV20-1|.|few|TRBJ1-1
TGCAGCTCGGGGGGGGGTGCTGAAGCTTTCTTT
CSSGGGAEAFF
>TRBV5-1|TRBD1|.|TRBJ2-1
TGCGCCAGCAGCCAAGGAAGGACAGGGGGCAATGGTAATGAGCAGTTCTTC
CASSQGRTGGNGNEQFF
>TRBV7-2|TRBD1|.|TRBJ2-1
TGTGCCAGCAGCGAGCGCCGGGACAGGGCAAGCAATGAGCAGTTCTTC
CASSERRDRASNEQFF
>TRBV7-2|.|.|TRBJ1-2
TGTGCCAGCAGCTTAGTAGGGAGGAACTACACCTTC
CASSLVGRNYTF
>TRBV5-6|.|.|TRBJ1-1
TGTGCCAGCAGCTTAACAGGGCCGAACACTGAAGCTTTCTTT
CASSLTGPNTEAFF
>TRBV4-1|.|.|TRBJ2-5
TGCGCCAGCAGCCAGCCCCGGGAGACCCAGTACTTC
CASSQPRETQYF
>TRBV15|TRBD2|.|TRBJ2-1
TGTGCCACGGGAAGACTAGCGGGGGATTTCTACAATGAGCAGTTCTTC
CATGRLAGDFYNEQFF
>TRBV19|TRBD1|.|TRBJ1-1
TGTGCCAGTAGTGTCCGGGACAGGGGAACTGAAGCTTTCTTT
CASSVRDRGTEAFF
>TRBV27|.|few|TRBJ2-2
TGTGCCAGCAGTTTACTGTCTTTCAGGGGCGCGACCGGGGAGCTGTTTTTT
CASSLLSFRGATGELFF
>TRBV11-1|.|.|TRBJ2-3
TGTGCCAGCAGCTTAGGAGGGCCCAACCCATGGTATTTT
CASSLGGPNPWYF
>TRBV9|.|.|TRBJ1-6
TGTGCCAGCAGCCCCGGACAGAGGAATTCACCCCTCCACTTT
CASSPGQRNSPLHF
>TRBV5-4|TRBD1|.|TRBJ1-1
TGTGCCAGCAGAAGGGACAGGCAGGCCACTGAAGCTTTCTTT
CASRRDRQATEAFF
>TRBV28|.|.|TRBJ1-5
TGTGCCAGCAGTTTATTCAAACAGCCCCAGCATTTT
CASSLFKQPQHF
>TRBV6-1|.|.|TRBJ1-2
TGTGCCAGCAGTGAACGGAGGGCTTATGGCTACACCTTC
CASSERRAYGYTF
>TRBV9|TRBD1|.|TRBJ1-1
TGTGCCAGCAGCGTAGGTTTTGGTGGGGGGACAGCCATGAACACTGAAGCTTTCTTT
CASSVGFGGGTAMNTEAFF
>TRBV4-3|TRBD1|.|TRBJ2-1
TGCGCCAGCAGCCTGAGCCACAGGGGGCGGAATGAGCAGTTCTTC
CASSLSHRGRNEQFF
>TRBV12-5|.|.|TRBJ2-3
TGTGCTAGTGGTTTGGTACAGGGCGTAGGCACAGATACGCAGTATTTT
CASGLVQGVGTDTQYF
>TRBV14|TRBD2|.|TRBJ2-5
TGTGCCAGCAGCCAAGCGGGGACTAGATTGCCGTCGACAGAGACCCAGTACTTC
CASSQAGTRLPSTETQYF
>TRBV19|TRBD2|.|TRBJ2-1
TGTGCCAGCACCGTCTCAGGACTAGCGGCGTACAATGAGCAGTTCTTC
CASTVSGLAAYNEQFF
>TRBV7-9|TRBD2|.|TRBJ2-5
TGTGCCAGCAGCCGGGTAACTAGCGGACCTGGGGAGACCCAGTACTTC
CASSRVTSGPGETQYF
>TRBV7-3|.|.|TRBJ2-3
TGTGCCAGCAGCTTGGGGGGTGACAATACGCAGTATTTT
CASSLGGDNTQYF
>TRBV7-8|TRBD1|.|TRBJ1-2
TGTGCCAGCAGCTTAGGGGGACAGGGCTATGGCTACACCTTC
CASSLGGQGYGYTF
>TRBV6-2/TRBV6-3|.|.|TRBJ1-5
TGTGCCAGCAGTTACCTTTATCAGCCCCAGCATTTT
CASSYLYQPQHF
>TRBV19|.|.|TRBJ1-1
TGTGCCAGTAGTATAACCCCGTCGGGCACTGAAGCTTTCTTT
CASSITPSGTEAFF
>TRBV24-1|TRBD1|.|TRBJ2-3
TGTGCCACCAGTGATTTTCGTGCGGGACAGGGAGATTTTGGTGGCACAGATACGCAGTATTTT
CATSDFRAGQGDFGGTDTQYF
>TRBV6-1|TRBD2|few|TRBJ2-6
TGTGCCAGCAGTGGACTAGCGGGCTCTGGGGCCAACGTCCTGACTTTC
CASSGLAGSGANVLTF
>TRBV18|.|.|TRBJ1-1
TGTGCCAGCTCCCGAGCGAAAGATGCCCCTGAAGCTTTCTTT
CASSRAKDAPEAFF
>TRBV20-1|.|.|TRBJ1-1
TGCAGTGCTCCTCCAGGGAAGCAAGCTTTCTTT
CSAPPGKQAFF
>TRBV19|.|.|TRBJ1-2
TGTGCCAGTAGTTTTGCGGGGGATGGCTACACCTTC
CASSFAGDGYTF
>TRBV6-5|TRBD1|.|TRBJ1-1
TGTGCCAGCAGGGACAGGAACGCTGCAAGTGAAGCTTTCTTT
CASRDRNAASEAFF
>TRBV4-3|.|.|TRBJ1-2
TGCGCCAGCAGCCAAGTTGCCAAGGGAGGTCCTGGCTACACCTTC
CASSQVAKGGPGYTF
>TRBV7-6|TRBD1|.|TRBJ2-2
TGTGCCAGCAGCTTAGGACAGGGGATAACCGGGGAGCTGTTTTTT
CASSLGQGITGELFF
>TRBV19|.|.|TRBJ1-2
TGTGCCAGTAGCCGGGGACATTCTCCCGTGGGCTATGGCTACACCTTC
CASSRGHSPVGYGYTF
>TRBV5-6|.|.|TRBJ2-1
TGTGCCAGCAGCTTGGGTAGCTCCTACAATGAGCAGTTCTTC
CASSLGSSYNEQFF
>TRBV2|TRBD2|.|TRBJ2-6
TGTGCCAGCAGTGAAGGCGTCGGGAGGTCTGGGGCCAACGTCCTGACTTTC
CASSEGVGRSGANVLTF
>TRBV9|.|.|TRBJ2-1
TGTGCCAGCAGCGTAGCGACTGGCGGGATTAACAATGAGCAGTTCTTC
CASSVATGGINNEQFF
>TRBV10-2|TRBD1|.|TRBJ1-1
TGCGCCAGCAGGGCAACAGGGGAAGGCACTGAAGCTTTCTTT
CASRATGEGTEAFF
>TRBV6-5|.|.|TRBJ1-3
TGTGCCAGCAGTTGGGGCAGGGAGGCTGGAAACACCATATATTTT
CASSWGREAGNTIYF
>TRBV14|TRBD2|once|TRBJ2-1
TGTGCCAGCAGCCAAGAGACGGGACTAGCGGGACTCAATGAGCAGTTCTTC
CASSQETGLAGLNEQFF
>TRBV28|TRBD2|.|TRBJ2-1
TGTGCCAGCAGTTTTGGGGGGGTCGCCTACAATGAGCAGTTCTTC
CASSFGGVAYNEQFF
>TRBV19|.|.|TRBJ1-1
TGTGCCAGTAGTATACAGGGATGGATCACTGAAGCTTTCTTT
CASSIQGWITEAFF
>TRBV3-1/TRBV3-2|.|.|TRBJ2-1
TGTGCCAGCAGCCAAGCCGGGAATAGATTCAATGAGCAGTTCTTC
CASSQAGNRFNEQFF
>TRBV5-1|.|.|TRBJ1-2
TGTGCCAGCAGCAATCAGAGGGCCGGCTATGGCTACACCTTC
CASSNQRAGYGYTF